This paragraph covers one T cell receptor beta chain sequence. What it recognizes is unknown. This CDR3 has 15 residues. CDR1 and CDR2 from the germline V gene are MNHEY and SMNVEV (reference sequence). V shed 1 base, J shed 2 bases, and the junction held 4 bases outside the gene matches. The data derive from a study of shared clonotypes between healthy human individuals. Background on the study: CD4 naive and memory got three plates each, CD8 naive two, CD8 memory one. Study conclusions and caveats: Clonotype sharing among the donors was expected to vary with sequencing depth.

Some clones are missing from TCRdb's copy, which holds only in-frame ones; the method was immunoSEQ multiplex PCR. The top ten clones hold around 1.8% of a sample with about 2.2 million clones, 93% of them seen once. The naive CD8 fraction comprised CD45RO-negative cells positively selected for CCR7 and excluded terminally differentiated effector memory CD45RA+ cells. This chain links TRBV27 with TRBJ2-7, with TRBD1 matching over 8 bases. This receptor was identified in a young man in good health. Some clones in this sample may be carry-over from other donors' samples. Sequencing was carried out using naive CD8+ T cells from PBMCs. As DNA, the CDR3 is TGTGCCAGCAGTTTATATTCGGGACAGGCCTACGAGCAGTACTTC. It is translated as CASSLYSGQAYEQYF.